A single count supports the clone carrying this T cell receptor beta chain. Its antigen is as yet unknown. These data come from a study of T cell responses to AZD1222 COVID-19 vaccine. Study-wide results and caveats: Donor demographics were predominantly white British with a female majority; clonal diversity may be underestimated. Dominant at 160-218 and 743-854, vaccine-associated CD4 TCRs also spanned spike. Spike-specific TCR depth and breadth grew after two AZD1222 doses.

Measured with immunoSEQ multiplex PCR; TCRdb has only the in-frame clones, and not every one. The sample consists of about 76,000 clones, 60% to 85% of them appearing once. From germline, CDR1 is LNHNV and CDR2 YYDKDF (reference sequence). V was shortened by 1 base and J by 0 bases, with 6 bases between the two germline ends. The CDR3 totals 14 residues. This chain connects TRBV15 to TRBJ1-1; TRBD1 is a possible D gene (5 bases). The sequence derives from an adult who received the MenACWY meningococcal vaccine as a control. This material consisted of peripheral blood, taken 28 days after the second dose of the MenACWY control vaccine. CDR3 coding DNA: TGTGCCACCAGCAGAGGGGGGATGAACACTGAAGCTTTCTTT. It translates to CATSRGGMNTEAFF. Variable domain in full (rest from reference TRBV15 and TRBJ1-1): DAMVIQNPRYQVTQFGKPVTLSCSQTLNHNVMYWYQQKSSQAPKLLFHYYDKDFNNEADTPDNFQSRRPNTSFCFLDIRSPGLGDTAMYLCATSRGGMNTEAFFGQGTRLTVV.